The rows below give T cell receptor beta chains drawn from one sample of a study of monozygotic twins with inflammatory bowel disease. TCRdb reprocessed the 5' RACE reads, with one entry per CDR3 protein and no DNA. The table lists about 380,000 distinct CDR3 sequences, with around 2.6% in the top ten. The material sequenced was blood. Receptors originate from a human donor with ulcerative colitis or Crohn's disease, or a healthy co-twin of an affected twin (not recorded which). Each CDR3 is given with its conserved first and last residue.

cdr3_aa: CASSLVKTGAIQLEQYF
j_call: TRBJ2-7
v_call: TRBV7-2

cdr3_aa: CATSSRGTGGLNEQFF
j_call: TRBJ2-1
v_call: TRBV24-1

cdr3_aa: CASSFLAGGQGATDTQYF
j_call: TRBJ2-3
v_call: TRBV11-2

cdr3_aa: CASSPAGHSNQPQHF
j_call: TRBJ1-5
v_call: TRBV18

cdr3_aa: CATSPSAHRGLAAPGEQYF
j_call: TRBJ2-7
v_call: TRBV24-1

cdr3_aa: CSAGQGAGNEKLFF
j_call: TRBJ1-4
v_call: TRBV20-1

cdr3_aa: CASSPGTGAQGEKLFF
j_call: TRBJ1-4
v_call: TRBV5-1

cdr3_aa: CASSQVFTGNQPQHF
j_call: TRBJ1-5
v_call: TRBV3-1

cdr3_aa: CASSPPSQGGFGFQETQYF
j_call: TRBJ2-5
v_call: TRBV18

cdr3_aa: CASSLGQNSPLHF
j_call: TRBJ1-6
v_call: TRBV5-1

cdr3_aa: CASSLGVAPNTEAFF
j_call: TRBJ1-1
v_call: TRBV7-3

cdr3_aa: CASSLDRENTEAFF
j_call: TRBJ1-1
v_call: TRBV7-3

cdr3_aa: CASSSQVSDEQFF
j_call: TRBJ2-1
v_call: TRBV18

cdr3_aa: CASSPHGATYNEKLFF
j_call: TRBJ1-4
v_call: TRBV3-1

cdr3_aa: CASSWGDRAGSPLHF
j_call: TRBJ1-6
v_call: TRBV7-2

cdr3_aa: CASSAPSVLYEQYF
j_call: TRBJ2-7
v_call: TRBV7-2

cdr3_aa: CASSQSIVSGGNQPQHF
j_call: TRBJ1-5
v_call: TRBV3-1

cdr3_aa: CASSQERQGPYEQYF
j_call: TRBJ2-7
v_call: TRBV4-1

cdr3_aa: CASSYSGTGDQPQHF
j_call: TRBJ1-5
v_call: TRBV6-5

cdr3_aa: CAISADSVNEQFF
j_call: TRBJ2-1
v_call: TRBV10-3

cdr3_aa: CASSPTAGVQETQYF
j_call: TRBJ2-5
v_call: TRBV11-2

cdr3_aa: CASSFPTGFREQYF
j_call: TRBJ2-7
v_call: TRBV5-1

cdr3_aa: CASRRAGGLNEKLFF
j_call: TRBJ1-4
v_call: TRBV12-3/TRBV12-4

cdr3_aa: CASSQEWSGSSEQYF
j_call: TRBJ2-7
v_call: TRBV3-1

cdr3_aa: CASSLRTQGVLKETQYF
j_call: TRBJ2-5
v_call: TRBV11-2

cdr3_aa: CASSPSRSTLHLRYTSGNTIYF
j_call: TRBJ1-3
v_call: TRBV21-1

cdr3_aa: CASSGTGGISGNTIYF
j_call: TRBJ1-3
v_call: TRBV7-2

cdr3_aa: CASTPSQHRELFF
j_call: TRBJ2-2
v_call: TRBV5-1

cdr3_aa: CATSREKRYEQYF
j_call: TRBJ2-7
v_call: TRBV15